These 25 T cell receptor beta chains came from one sample sequenced in a study of T-cell memory formation after mild COVID-19 (dated by TCRdb to the early 2020s). Libraries were constructed by 5' RACE. Sequenced using an Illumina NovaSeq 6000. TCRdb applied fastp at Q25 and MiXCR to the public reads, then kept only in-frame beta chains. Rows are combined by CDR3 protein, so each entry shows the most common genes and DNA. This sample gives a few hundred thousand distinct CDR3 sequences in total; roughly an eighth of them show up just once. The ten largest clones capture 21% of the sample. Sequenced sample: PBMCs or a T cell subset sorted from them (not recorded which). The receptors come from a man between 18 and 35 years old who had mild COVID-19 (a few samples of this study predate the infection). The sample titles of this study are shuffled in the database, so cell type and time point are left out; the donor was told from shared clones.

This chain links TRBV4-1 with TRBJ2-2; TRBD2 matches 15 bases. CDR3 size: 20 residues. Germline-derived CDR1 and CDR2 are MGHRA and YSYEKL. V gave up 3 bases and J gave up 4 bases; unmatched junction bases: 12. The CDR3: CASSHRPGLAGGLSTGELFF. The CDR3, as DNA: TGCGCCAGCAGCCACCGCCCGGGACTAGCGGGGGGCCTAAGCACCGGGGAGCTGTTTTTT.

This clonotype was counted a few times. The V gene is TRBV3-1, the J gene TRBJ1-1; 7 bases are shared with TRBD1. Germline loops: CDR1 LGHDT, CDR2 YNNKEL (reference sequence). The ends lost 4 bases at V and 11 bases at J; junction bases unmatched: 10. The CDR3 runs 13 residues. The CDR3 DNA follows: TGTGCCAGCAGCCCAGGGACAGCTCAGTGGGCTTTCTTT. This gives the protein CASSPGTAQWAFF. The whole variable domain, remainder taken from reference TRBV3-1 and TRBJ1-1, is DTAVSQTPKYLVTQMGNDKSIKCEQNLGHDTMYWYKQDSKKFLKIMFSYNNKELIINETVPNRFSPKSPDKAHLNLHINSLELGDSAVYFCASSPGTAQWAFFGQGTRLTVV.

This clonotype has just a few counts. V and J are TRBV15 and TRBJ2-3, with TRBD2 identical over 9 bases. The CDR3 extends over 19 amino acids. Germline V gene sequence: CDR1 LNHNV, CDR2 YYDKDF (reference sequence). With V trimmed by 0 bases and J by 1 base, 11 bases remained unmatched. CDR3 amino acids: CATSRDQAGGPGGTDTQYF. The CDR3 DNA follows: TGTGCCACCAGCAGAGATCAGGCGGGGGGGCCGGGAGGCACAGATACGCAGTATTTT.

The V call is TRBV5-4, the J call TRBJ1-4, with 9 positions matching TRBD1. CDR1 is SGHNT, CDR2 YYREEE, per germline (reference sequence). V shed 10 bases and J 5 bases; nucleotides not matched to a gene: 6. The CDR3 runs 13 residues. As DNA, the CDR3 is TGTGCCTCACAGGACAGGGGAAATGAAAAACTGTTTTTT. This translates into CASQDRGNEKLFF.

The rearrangement links TRBV19 to TRBJ2-3; no reliable D call. Trimming shortened V by 4 bases and J by 2 bases, and 16 bases separated the two germline ends. The germline gives CDR1 LNHDA, CDR2 SQIVND (reference sequence). The CDR3 contains 16 residues. The CDR3 loop is CASSTQLGRSTDTQYF. The DNA of the CDR3 is TGTGCCAGTAGTACCCAACTTGGCAGATCCACAGATACGCAGTATTTT.

This rearrangement joins TRBV7-9 to TRBJ2-5; D ambiguous. With 2 bases removed from V and 5 bases from J, the gap between germline ends came to 15 bases. Germline-derived CDR1 and CDR2 are SEHNR and FQNEAQ (reference sequence). The CDR3 spans 15 residues. The DNA for the CDR3 is TGTGCCAGCAGCTTATGGCTGCGCTTAGGGGAGACCCAGTACTTC. This codes for CASSLWLRLGETQYF. Using reference TRBV7-9 and TRBJ2-5 for the parts outside the CDR3, the full variable domain is DTGVSQNPRHKITKRGQNVTFRCDPISEHNRLYWYRQTLGQGPEFLTYFQNEAQLEKSRLLSDRFSAERPKGSFSTLEIQRTEQGDSAMYLCASSLWLRLGETQYFGPGTRLLVL.

The chain couples TRBV28 to TRBJ2-7, with unresolved D. From germline, CDR1 is MDHEN and CDR2 SYDVKM. With 6 bases removed from V and 3 bases from J, the gap between germline ends came to 9 bases. The CDR3 extends over 12 amino acids. The CDR3 DNA is TGTGCCAGCAGCTCGCACGTCTACGAGCAGTACGTC. Protein: CASSSHVYEQYV.

The chain has TRBV7-3 and TRBJ2-6, with 7 bases fitting TRBD1. The CDR3 length is 16 residues. J was trimmed by 2 bases and V by 5 bases; bases with no gene match: 6. Germline V lookup: CDR1 SGHTA, CDR2 FQGTGA. DNA for the CDR3: TGTGCCAGCAGCGCAGACAGGGCAGCTGGGGCCAACGTCCTGACTTTC. Its translation: CASSADRAAGANVLTF.

DNA for the CDR3: TGCGCCAGCAGCTCCGGACAGACGAACACCGGGGAGCTGTTTTTT. This sequence encodes CASSSGQTNTGELFF. V usage is TRBV5-1 and J usage is TRBJ2-2; perhaps TRBD1 as D (6 bases). Trimming took off 3 bases at V and 0 bases at J, with 9 bases between the two ends. CDR3 length equals 15 residues. Germline loops: CDR1 SGHRS, CDR2 YFSETQ.

This clonotype came up many times. The chain carries TRBV3-1 and TRBJ2-5, with TRBD2 matching 11 bases. J was trimmed by 0 bases and V by 4 bases; bases with no gene match: 4. Germline V gives CDR1 LGHDT, CDR2 YNNKEL (reference sequence). This CDR3 spans 16 amino acids. CDR3 in amino acids: CASSRETSGDQETQYF. The DNA for the CDR3 is TGTGCCAGCAGCCGAGAGACTAGCGGGGACCAAGAGACCCAGTACTTC.

The chain links TRBV10-3 to TRBJ2-1, with 14 bases aligning to TRBD2. This CDR3 spans 15 amino acids. Germline V gene data show CDR1 as ENHRY and CDR2 as SYGVKD. The V segment lost 6 bases and the J segment 4 bases; nucleotides outside the gene matches: 2. CDR3 DNA: TGTGCCATCAGAGGGACTAGCGGGGGTTACAATGAGCAGTTCTTC. This gives the protein CAIRGTSGGYNEQFF.

In regard to this clonotype: A much larger clone differs from this one at a single base, so this may be a read error. The CDR3 region is CASSSPPVGEDTGELFF. The CDR3 DNA follows: TGTGCCAGCAGTTCCCCCCCGGTGGGAGAGGACACCGGGGAGCTGTTTTTT. This rearrangement joins TRBV12-3 or TRBV12-4 to TRBJ2-2, with TRBD2 as a possible D gene (5 bases). V lost 4 bases, J lost 3 bases, and 18 bases lay in between. The CDR3 is 17 residues long.

The gene calls are TRBV6-5 and TRBJ1-1, with D uncertain. Germline V gives CDR1 MNHEY, CDR2 SVGAGI. V lost 0 bases to trimming and J lost 1 base, with 6 bases between them. CDR3 size: 14 residues. CDR3 amino acids: CASSYSSRNTEAFF. For the CDR3, the DNA is TGTGCCAGCAGTTACTCCTCCAGGAACACTGAAGCTTTCTTT.

This clonotype has only a few counts. This chain links TRBV20-1 with TRBJ1-6; maybe TRBD1 (5 bases). CDR1 is DFQATT, CDR2 SNEGSKA, per germline (reference sequence). This CDR3 region has 15 residues. Trimming took 6 bases from V and 7 from J, leaving 19 bases between them. CDR3 residues: CSAQRSGRGNSPLHF. CDR3 in DNA: TGCAGTGCCCAAAGGAGCGGCCGGGGGAATTCACCCCTCCACTTT.

The CDR3 is CASSTSGQSSYNEQFF. The CDR3 region has the DNA TGTGCCAGCAGCACCTCGGGACAGAGCTCCTACAATGAGCAGTTCTTC. The chain carries TRBV7-3 and TRBJ2-1, with 7 bases lining up with TRBD1. The germline gives CDR1 SGHTA, CDR2 FQGTGA. The ends lost 5 bases at V and 0 bases at J; junction bases unmatched: 7. The CDR3 runs 16 residues.

The chain carries TRBV5-1 and TRBJ2-3, with 8 positions matching TRBD1. CDR1 SGHRS and CDR2 YFSETQ come from the germline V gene. This CDR3 has 16 residues. V shed 4 bases and J 4 bases; nucleotides not matched to a gene: 11. The CDR3 region is CASSPRDRLGPDTQYF. The CDR3 nucleotides are TGCGCCAGCAGCCCCCGGGACAGGCTAGGTCCAGATACGCAGTATTTT.

The sample holds a few counts of this clonotype. The genes are TRBV4-3 and TRBJ2-3; 11 nucleotides line up with TRBD2. V lost 0 bases and J lost 2; bases outside the gene matches: 16. Germline CDR1 reads LGHNA; CDR2 reads YSLEER. The CDR3 sequence is 21 residues long. CDR3 loop: CASSQDFYPASTSGATDTQYF. CDR3 DNA: TGCGCCAGCAGCCAAGATTTTTACCCGGCCTCGACTAGCGGGGCCACAGATACGCAGTATTTT.

Many counts were recorded for this clonotype. The V gene is TRBV28, the J gene TRBJ1-3; TRBD1 is a possible D gene (6 bases). Trimming left V 2 bases short and J 4 bases short, with 12 bases between. CDR1 MDHEN and CDR2 SYDVKM come from the germline V gene. There are 15 residues in the CDR3. CDR3 amino acids: CASSLAGAQGNTIYF. In nucleotides, the CDR3 is TGTGCCAGCAGTTTAGCAGGGGCTCAAGGAAACACCATATATTTT.

This clonotype was recorded a few times. The CDR3 nucleotides read TGTGCCAGCTCACCGCGACTAGCGGGGACGCACAATGAGCAGTTCTTC. Translated: CASSPRLAGTHNEQFF. V usage is TRBV18 and J usage is TRBJ2-1; TRBD2 agrees at 11 bases. Germline V gives CDR1 KGHSH, CDR2 LQKENI. The CDR3 has 16 residues. V gave up 3 bases and J gave up 5 bases; unmatched junction bases: 6.

This clonotype was seen only a few times. V and J are TRBV5-4 and TRBJ2-3, with 8 bases identical to TRBD1. V lost 4 bases, J lost 6 bases, and 7 bases stayed unmatched. Germline CDR1 is SGHNT and CDR2 is YYREEE (reference sequence). The CDR3 loop spans 14 amino acids. The CDR3 loop is CASSPGTGWDTQYF. CDR3 nucleotides: TGTGCCAGCAGCCCCGGGACAGGATGGGATACGCAGTATTTT.

In its sample, this clonotype was seen a few times. The chain links TRBV5-5 to TRBJ1-5; D possibly corresponds to TRBD1 (6 bases). Germline CDR1 and CDR2: SGHKS and YYEKEE (reference sequence). Trimming left V 4 bases short and J 1 base short, with 12 bases between. This CDR3 has 15 residues. CDR3 nucleotide sequence: TGTGCCAGCAGCCCACAGGGAGGGAGCAATCAGCCCCAGCATTTT. It specifies CASSPQGGSNQPQHF.

This clonotype was detected a few times. The chain has TRBV20-1 and TRBJ2-5, with D hard to call. The CDR3 runs 14 residues. Germline lookup yields CDR1 DFQATT and CDR2 SNEGSKA (reference sequence). V was pared by 5 bases and J by 2 bases, with 15 bases between. CDR3 coding DNA: TGCAGTGCTGCCTTTACCTTCATACAAGAGACCCAGTACTTC. Translating gives CSAAFTFIQETQYF.

The chain links TRBV7-9 to TRBJ1-1; D unclear. CDR3 length: 13 amino acids. The germline V and J ends were trimmed by 3 bases and 5 bases, with 10 bases remaining between them. CDR1 and CDR2 from the germline V gene are SEHNR and FQNEAQ (reference sequence). CDR3 nucleotides: TGTGCCAGCAGCTTTCCCCCGAGGACTGAAGCTTTCTTT. Translated: CASSFPPRTEAFF. The full variable domain, in which reference TRBV7-9 and TRBJ1-1 provide the parts outside the CDR3, is DTGVSQNPRHKITKRGQNVTFRCDPISEHNRLYWYRQTLGQGPEFLTYFQNEAQLEKSRLLSDRFSAERPKGSFSTLEIQRTEQGDSAMYLCASSFPPRTEAFFGQGTRLTVV.

This clonotype was found a few times. The chain uses TRBV29-1 and TRBJ1-1; 9 bases match TRBD1. CDR1 is SQVTM and CDR2 is ANQGSEA in the germline V gene. The CDR3 covers 14 residues. Trimming took 6 bases from V and 1 from J; bases not matched to a gene: 6. The DNA for the CDR3 is TGCAGCGTAGGAGTACAGGGGGCGAACACTGAAGCTTTCTTT. Its translation is CSVGVQGANTEAFF.

The chain employs TRBV7-9 and TRBJ2-2; D is possibly TRBD2 (7 bases). Per germline, CDR1 SEHNR and CDR2 FQNEAQ (reference sequence). Trimming took off 2 bases at V and 6 bases at J, with 10 bases between the two ends. The CDR3 runs 14 residues. The CDR3 DNA reads TGTGCCAGCAGCTTACGGGGGGCCTCCGGGGAGCTGTTTTTT. Its translation is CASSLRGASGELFF.